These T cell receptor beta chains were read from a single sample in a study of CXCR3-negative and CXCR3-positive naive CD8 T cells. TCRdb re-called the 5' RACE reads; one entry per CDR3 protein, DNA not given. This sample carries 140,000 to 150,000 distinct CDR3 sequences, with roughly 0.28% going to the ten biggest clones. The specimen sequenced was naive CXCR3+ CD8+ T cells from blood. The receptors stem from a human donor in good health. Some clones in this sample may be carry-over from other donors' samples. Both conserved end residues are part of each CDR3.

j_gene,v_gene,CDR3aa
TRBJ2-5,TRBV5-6,CASSLGGTLETQYF
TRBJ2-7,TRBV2,CASGGGMNEQYF
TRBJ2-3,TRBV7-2,CASSSLAELDTQYF
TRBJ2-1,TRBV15,CATSRAPGLAGGEQFF
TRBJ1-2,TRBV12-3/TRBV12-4,CASSSLTRRALYGYTF
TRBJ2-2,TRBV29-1,CSVSRTNTGELFF
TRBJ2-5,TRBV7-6,CASSFIAGAGETQYF
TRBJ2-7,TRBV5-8,CASTPGAEQYF
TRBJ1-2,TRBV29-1,CSVVWGSSGYTF
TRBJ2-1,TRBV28,CASSSPRRDDEQFF
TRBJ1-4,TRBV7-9,CASSVVGDNVGEKLFF
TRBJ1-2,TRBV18,CASSPPTTGVRGYGYTF
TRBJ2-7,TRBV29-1,CSVELQGRYEQYF
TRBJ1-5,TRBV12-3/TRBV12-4,CASSLSVNQPQHF
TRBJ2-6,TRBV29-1,CSVITGANVLTF
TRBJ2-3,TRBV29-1,CSAPTHTDTQYF
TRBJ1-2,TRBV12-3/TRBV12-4,CASSLPDNYGYTF
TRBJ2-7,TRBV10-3,CAIEDHGAIPYEQYF
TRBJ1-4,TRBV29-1,CSVEEGASEKLFF
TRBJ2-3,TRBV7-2,CASSLSGLAGTDTQYF
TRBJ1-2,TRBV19,CASKMDSNYGYTF
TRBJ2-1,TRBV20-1,CSARILGQNNEQFF
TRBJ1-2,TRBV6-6,CASRYTGGSYGYTF
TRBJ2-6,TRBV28,CASSLWTALSSGANVLTF
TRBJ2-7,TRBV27,CASSLGSVAYEQYF
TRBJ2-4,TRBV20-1,CSASVRGDPKNIQYF
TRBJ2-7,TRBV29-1,CSVLTGKYEQYF
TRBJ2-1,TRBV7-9,CASSFMEVHEQFF
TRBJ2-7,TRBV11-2,CASSLAPQSSGPSYEQYF
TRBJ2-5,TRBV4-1,CASSQAPQDRLGETQYF
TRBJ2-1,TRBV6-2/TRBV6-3,CASRFGTSVIF
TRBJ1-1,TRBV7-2,CASSSDPEAFF
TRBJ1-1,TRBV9,CASSTKGTAAVNTEAFF
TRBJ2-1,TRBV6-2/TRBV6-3,CASTYGSVGNEQFF
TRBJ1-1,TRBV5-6,CASSFPNTEAFF
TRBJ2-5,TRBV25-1,CASSEYITGDETQYF
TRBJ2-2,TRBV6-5,CASREGAAELFF
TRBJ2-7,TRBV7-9,CASSGPDAGASYEQYF
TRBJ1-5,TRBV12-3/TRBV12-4,CASNTGGTQPQHF
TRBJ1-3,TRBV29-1,CSVDTRDRGLGNTIYF
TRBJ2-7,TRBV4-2,CASSWRLAETYEQYF
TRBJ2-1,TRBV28,CASSFGGPTYNEQFF
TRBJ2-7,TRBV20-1,CSARDPERGGDYEQYF
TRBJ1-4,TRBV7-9,CASSTPTGGGEKLFF
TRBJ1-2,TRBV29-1,CSVPTIFDYTF
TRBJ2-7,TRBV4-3,CASSHSTTGGSSYEQYF
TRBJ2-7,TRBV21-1,CASSIGQALRGYEQYF
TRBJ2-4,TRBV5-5,CASSLGGTSGRDIQYF
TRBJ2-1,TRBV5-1,CASSLMAGAGNEQFF
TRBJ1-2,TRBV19,CASRPSWQYYGYTF
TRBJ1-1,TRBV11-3,CASSRQGDTEAFF
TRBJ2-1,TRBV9,CASSVVSQSNEQFF
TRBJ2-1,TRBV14,CASSAGQLFNEQFF
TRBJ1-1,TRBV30,CAWNAGTNTEAFF
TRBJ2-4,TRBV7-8,CASSSPEGGKNIQYF
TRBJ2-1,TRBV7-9,CASSLRQFEQFF
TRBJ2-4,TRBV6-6,CARDTASRRGENIQYF